The 10 T cell receptor beta chains listed next were all sequenced from one sample in a study of Graves' ophthalmopathy and Graves' hyperthyroidism. As the template, RNA transcripts were used to amplify TCR beta CDR3 regions. RT-PCR was first run with HTBI primers, then multiplex PCR in a second round. TCRdb ran MiXCR on the multiplex PCR reads and lists one entry per CDR3 protein. The profile shows approximately 210,000 distinct CDR3 sequences, about 32% of them singletons. The sample was peripheral blood. The source is a man aged 45-65 years with Graves' ophthalmopathy.

In its sample, this clonotype was seen many times. The chain carries TRBV24-1 and TRBJ2-7, with 7 bases lining up with TRBD1. CDR3 length: 13 amino acids. CDR1 is KGHDR and CDR2 is SFDVKD in the germline V gene. Losses at the gene ends were 9 bases for V and 2 bases for J; bases not matched to a gene: 6. The CDR3 DNA reads TGTGCCACCCAAGGGACAGAAACCTACGAGCAGTACTTC. Its translation is CATQGTETYEQYF.

The rearrangement links TRBV7-2 to TRBJ2-7, with 11 bases fitting TRBD2. The CDR3 loop spans 15 amino acids. V lost 5 bases, J lost 3 bases, and 6 bases stayed unmatched. The germline V gene has CDR1 SGHTA and CDR2 FQGNSA. The CDR3 region has the DNA TGTGCCAGCAGCGCTACCCTAGCGGGAGGCTACGAGCAGTACTTC. Its translation is CASSATLAGGYEQYF.

The CDR3, as DNA: TGTGCCAGCAGTAGGTCAGGTACGAACACTGAAGCTTTCTTT. It translates to CASSRSGTNTEAFF. This sequence joins TRBV6-1 and TRBJ1-1; D uncertain. CDR3 length: 14 amino acids. Germline-derived CDR1 and CDR2 are MNHNS and SASEGT. The germline V and J ends were trimmed by 5 bases and 1 base, with 11 bases remaining between them.

Worth noting for this clonotype: One end of the junction does not line up with germline, which may come from a read error. The chain employs TRBV20-1 and TRBJ2-4; D is possibly TRBD1 (6 bases). Germline V gene sequence: CDR1 DFQATT, CDR2 SNEGSKA (reference sequence). This CDR3 spans 10 amino acids. The CDR3 DNA reads TGCAGCCCCTTGACAGGCACCCAGAACTTC. Translation: CSPLTGTQNF.

CDR3 sequence (DNA): TGTGCCAGCAGCCAAACAGGCTCCGTGGATTCACCCCTCCACTTT. Translating gives CASSQTGSVDSPLHF. The genes are TRBV12-3 or TRBV12-4 and TRBJ1-6; D may be TRBD1 (5 bases). The CDR3 is 15 amino acids. Trimming pared 6 bases from V and 8 bases from J, leaving 17 bases between.

The genes are TRBV28 and TRBJ2-7; weak D call: TRBD1 (6 bases). The CDR3 is 14 residues long. Trimming left V 3 bases short and J 1 base short, with 10 bases between. CDR1 is MDHEN, CDR2 SYDVKM, per germline. CDR3 residues: CASSLYRASYEQYF. Here the CDR3 DNA reads TGTGCCAGCAGTTTGTACAGGGCTTCCTACGAGCAGTACTTC.

The chain joins TRBV12-3 or TRBV12-4 to TRBJ1-5; D remains unclear. This CDR3 has 15 amino acids. V lost 6 bases to trimming and J lost 1 base, with 13 bases between them. CDR3 amino acids: CASSRDGKSNQPQHF. The CDR3 nucleotides read TGTGCCAGCAGCCGAGACGGGAAAAGCAATCAGCCCCAGCATTTT.

The chain has TRBV12-3 or TRBV12-4 and TRBJ2-7; TRBD2 aligns across 15 bases. V lost 8 bases, J lost 2 bases, and 10 bases stayed unmatched. This CDR3 region has 17 residues. CDR3 amino acids: CASGLAGGPTSTYEQYF. The DNA of the CDR3 is TGTGCCAGCGGACTAGCGGGAGGGCCGACTTCAACCTACGAGCAGTACTTC.

There are a few counts of this clonotype. V usage is TRBV6-2 or TRBV6-3 and J usage is TRBJ2-5, with D possibly matching TRBD2 (6 bases). This CDR3 comprises 14 residues. Per germline, CDR1 MNHEY and CDR2 SVGEGT. Trimming removed 6 bases from V and 1 base from J, with 12 bases in between. CDR3 loop: CASRSRGSQETQYF. Written as DNA, the CDR3 is TGTGCCAGCAGGTCTCGGGGGTCCCAAGAGACCCAGTACTTC.

Ten or more counts support this clonotype. The chain couples TRBV20-1 to TRBJ2-7; possible D gene TRBD1, 6 bases. The CDR3 totals 14 residues. Germline CDR1 is DFQATT and CDR2 is SNEGSKA (reference sequence). Between the trimmed V and J ends, which lost 5 bases and 4 bases, there was a span of 18 bases. Here the CDR3 reads CSAQKTRDKYEQYF. CDR3 DNA: TGCAGTGCTCAAAAGACCCGGGACAAGTACGAGCAGTACTTC.